Described below is a single T cell receptor (beta chain) sequence and its context. The data belong to a study of blood T cell repertoires in COVID-19. On the study more broadly: The study drew acute and convalescent COVID-19 samples from the United States, Italy and Spain. PBMCs, B-cell-depleted T cells, or T cells were the source of the cDNA or gDNA that made up the material.

Original handling: Amplification of reference gene primers was used by the study to estimate nucleated cell counts. TCRdb's copy holds only in-frame clones and misses some; the assay was immunoSEQ multiplex PCR. V, J and clone size are taken as reported in that table, and D and trimming were inferred from the DNA itself. The sample contains tens of thousands of clones, 90% of which appear only once. The CDR3 is 17 amino acids. Unmatched junction bases numbered 10, after V lost 6 bases and J lost 6 bases. Germline V CDR1 and CDR2: MNHNY, SVGAGI (reference sequence). This chain connects TRBV6-6 to TRBJ2-1; 14 nucleotides line up with TRBD2. The specimen sequenced was peripheral blood. The TCR comes from a human donor in a cohort sampled during active COVID-19. The CDR3, as DNA: TGTGCCAGCAGGCGAGGGTCAGGGACTAGCGGGAGCAATGAGCAGTTCTTC. This translates into CASRRGSGTSGSNEQFF.